This is a list of T cell receptor beta chains from one sample in a study of technical replicates of blood from a handful of donors. Produced via immunoSEQ multiplex PCR; TCRdb's table is partial and in-frame only. Among 60,000 to 90,000 clones listed, around 97% were seen once. Sequencing was performed on T cells isolated from PBMCs. These receptors were collected from a human donor in good health. Both conserved end residues are part of each CDR3. Fields, in order: V gene, clone size, J gene, D gene, CDR3 DNA, CDR3 protein. A D gene is named only where the DNA matches it firmly. Clone size appears in some rows only: once, few, many, or a class for an expanded clone.

TRBV19	-	TRBJ1-2	TRBD1	TGTGCCAGTAGTATCTCCACAGGGGCCTATGGCTACACCTTC	CASSISTGAYGYTF
TRBV28	-	TRBJ2-4	TRBD2	TGTGCCAGCAGAACCGCAGAGCGGGAGGGCCAGGGATGGGCCAAAAACATTCAGTACTTC	CASRTAEREGQGWAKNIQYF
TRBV7-8	-	TRBJ1-5	-	TGTGCCAGCACCGGGGGGAGTCAGCCCCAGCATTTT	CASTGGSQPQHF
TRBV19	-	TRBJ1-5	TRBD1	TGTGCCAGTAGTATACCAGGGGGAAGTCAGCCCCAGCATTTT	CASSIPGGSQPQHF
TRBV5-1	-	TRBJ2-1	TRBD2	TGCGCCAGCAGCTTGGATGGTAGCGGGGGGAATGAGCAGTTCTTC	CASSLDGSGGNEQFF
TRBV28	once	TRBJ1-1	-	TGTGCCAGCAGCTGGGGCATTGAAGCTTTCTTT	CASSWGIEAFF
TRBV5-8	-	TRBJ2-5	TRBD2	TGTGCCAGCAGCTTAGGACTAGCGGGGAGGTCACAGACCCAGTACTTC	CASSLGLAGRSQTQYF
TRBV5-1	-	TRBJ1-5	-	TGCGCCAGCAGCAAAACAGGGCCAGAGACCCCCCGCGGCAATCAGCCCCAGCATTTT	CASSKTGPETPRGNQPQHF
TRBV5-4	-	TRBJ2-7	-	TGTGCCAGCAGCCTTGAGGGGGTGTACGAGCAGTACTTC	CASSLEGVYEQYF
TRBV2	-	TRBJ2-7	TRBD2	TGTGCCAGCAGTGGGGGCGGGAGGTCCTACGAGCAGTACTTC	CASSGGGRSYEQYF
TRBV6-6	-	TRBJ2-7	-	TGTGCCAGCAGCCCCCTCGGCAGGGGCAACGAGCAGTACTTC	CASSPLGRGNEQYF
TRBV4-1	-	TRBJ1-6	-	TGCGCCAGCAGCCAAGGTATGGGGGGCTCCTATAATTCACCCCTCCACTTT	CASSQGMGGSYNSPLHF
TRBV7-9	-	TRBJ1-4	-	TGTGCCAGCAGCTTAAACAGGCCGGATGAAAAACTGTTTTTT	CASSLNRPDEKLFF
TRBV4-1	-	TRBJ2-4	-	TGCGCCAGCAGCCAAGGGGTCAGGGGCCGAACGGGAGCCAAAAACATTCAGTACTTC	CASSQGVRGRTGAKNIQYF
TRBV4-1	-	TRBJ2-4	TRBD2	TGCGCCAGCAGCCAAGAAGGGACAGCCGGGACTAGCGTAAACATTCAGTACTTC	CASSQEGTAGTSVNIQYF
TRBV27	-	TRBJ2-1	TRBD2	TGTGCCAGCAGGGGACTAGCGGGAGACCTGACCCATGAGCAGTTCTTC	CASRGLAGDLTHEQFF
TRBV6-5	-	TRBJ2-7	-	TGTGCCAGCAGTTACTCTCCCGGCCAGGGGTCCTACGAGCAGTACTTC	CASSYSPGQGSYEQYF
TRBV10-1	-	TRBJ1-3	-	TGCGCCAGGACAGGAGTTGGAAACACCATATATTTT	CARTGVGNTIYF
TRBV9	-	TRBJ2-5	-	TGTGCCAGCAGCGTAGCCCTAGCGACATACCAAGAGACCCAGTACTTC	CASSVALATYQETQYF
TRBV7-3	-	TRBJ1-1	-	TGTGCCAGCAGCCCCGGGGAGGGTACAGCTTTCTTT	CASSPGEGTAFF
TRBV5-4	-	TRBJ2-5	-	TGTGCCAGCAGCGCAAGCACAGGGACGGAGACCCAGTACTTC	CASSASTGTETQYF
TRBV5-4	once	TRBJ2-7	-	TGTGCCAGCAGGAGGGCGGGAATAGGCGAGCAGTACTTC	CASRRAGIGEQYF
TRBV6-5	-	TRBJ1-1	TRBD1	TGTGCCAGCAGGGGACAGGGCACTGAAGCTTTCTTT	CASRGQGTEAFF
TRBV5-1	-	TRBJ1-1	TRBD1	TGCGCCAGCAGCCCTGGGACAGTTGAAGCTTTCTTT	CASSPGTVEAFF
TRBV6-1	-	TRBJ1-4	-	TGTGCCAGCAGTGAAGCGCTTCTGGGGCGGGGTGAAAAACTGTTTTTT	CASSEALLGRGEKLFF
TRBV25-1	once	TRBJ1-3	-	TGTGCCAGCAGTGATAACAGGGACCTCTCTGGAAACACCATATATTTT	CASSDNRDLSGNTIYF
TRBV30	-	TRBJ2-6	TRBD1	TGTGCCTGGAGCGGGCAGGGGGCGCCCGGGGCCAACGTCCTGACTTTC	CAWSGQGAPGANVLTF
TRBV4-1	-	TRBJ1-6	TRBD1	TGCGCCAGCAGCCCAACAGGGGCTTATAGTTCACCCCTCCACTTT	CASSPTGAYSSPLHF
TRBV5-1	-	TRBJ2-3	-	TGCGCCAGCAGCAGTAAACTAGTCACCGATACGCAGTATTTT	CASSSKLVTDTQYF
TRBV5-4	-	TRBJ2-7	TRBD1	TGTGCCAGCAGCCCGACAGGGATGAGCTCCTACGAGCAGTACTTC	CASSPTGMSSYEQYF
TRBV6-1	-	TRBJ1-2	-	TGTGCCAGCAGGGCAACAGGGTTGGTGGGCTACACCTTC	CASRATGLVGYTF
TRBV2	-	TRBJ2-3	-	TGTGCCAGTGGGACTTCCACAGATACGCAGTATTTT	CASGTSTDTQYF
TRBV6-5	once	TRBJ2-1	TRBD2	TGTGCCAGCAGTTACAACCCCCTAGCGGGAGAGCAGTTCTTC	CASSYNPLAGEQFF
TRBV28	-	TRBJ2-7	TRBD2	TGTGCCAGCCGATTACTAGCGGGAGGAGTGAACGAGCAGTACTTC	CASRLLAGGVNEQYF
TRBV29-1	-	TRBJ2-3	TRBD2	TGCAGCGTTGCTGGACTAGCCCCCACAGATACGCAGTATTTT	CSVAGLAPTDTQYF
TRBV19	-	TRBJ1-5	-	TGTGCCAGTAGTTGGCCGCGGGGGATTCAGCCCCAGCATTTT	CASSWPRGIQPQHF
TRBV6-5	-	TRBJ2-7	TRBD1	TGTGCCAGCCGACCCGGGACAGGGGCCGAGCAGTACTTC	CASRPGTGAEQYF
TRBV10-2	-	TRBJ2-7	-	TGCGCCAGCGTAGGAGATTCCTACGAGCAGTACTTC	CASVGDSYEQYF
TRBV19	-	TRBJ2-7	-	TGTGCCAGTAGTCTGGGGGCGTACTACGAGCAGTACTTC	CASSLGAYYEQYF